One sample yielded the 21 T cell receptor beta chains listed below, sequenced in a study of T cell responses to AZD1222 COVID-19 vaccine. Some clones are missing from TCRdb's copy, which holds only in-frame ones; the method was immunoSEQ multiplex PCR. Altogether fewer than 140,000 clones are present, roughly 90% being singletons, with the ten largest covering over 4.5%. Here the sequenced sample was peripheral blood, taken on day 0 of AZD1222 vaccination. The receptors derive from an adult in good health.

The chain has TRBV7-2 and TRBJ1-1; weak D call: TRBD1 (5 bases). V dropped 1 base and J dropped 5 bases, with 11 bases sitting between them. The CDR3 covers 14 residues. The germline CDR1 and CDR2 sequences are SGHTA and FQGNSA. The CDR3 bases are TGTGCCAGCAGCTTAGGGCAGGGCAGGACTGAAGCTTTCTTT. It codes for CASSLGQGRTEAFF.

The gene calls are TRBV19 and TRBJ1-6, with a tentative D call TRBD1 (6 bases). CDR1 is LNHDA and CDR2 is SQIVND in the germline V gene (reference sequence). The CDR3 has 12 residues. V shed 6 bases and J shed 13 bases, with 13 bases lying between them. The CDR3: CASRTTGLPLHF. CDR3 nucleotide sequence: TGTGCCAGTAGAACTACAGGGTTGCCCCTCCACTTT.

The rearrangement links TRBV5-1 to TRBJ1-3; D gene uncertain. Trimming cost V 3 bases and J 0 bases, with 10 bases left between them. The CDR3 is made up of 15 amino acids. Germline V lookup: CDR1 SGHRS, CDR2 YFSETQ. CDR3 coding DNA: TGCGCCAGCAGCTCAGAGGGCAACTCTGGAAACACCATATATTTT. Translation gives CASSSEGNSGNTIYF.

To note about this clone: In the same sample, other DNA sequences code for this CDR3. The chain uses TRBV7-8 and TRBJ1-1; no firm D call. With 1 base removed from V and 1 base from J, the gap between germline ends came to 7 bases. The CDR3 contains 14 residues. Germline V gives CDR1 SGHVS, CDR2 FQNEAQ. CDR3: CASSLGTANTEAFF. CDR3 coding DNA: TGTGCCAGCAGCTTAGGGACGGCGAACACTGAAGCTTTCTTT.

The chain is built from TRBV6-5 and TRBJ2-7, with TRBD2 matching 8 bases. The CDR3 is 15 amino acids. Germline V gene sequence: CDR1 MNHEY, CDR2 SVGAGI. The trim removed 6 bases at V and 4 bases at J, leaving 11 bases unmatched. CDR3 region: CASRLLAAAQYEQYF. The CDR3, as DNA: TGTGCCAGCAGGTTACTAGCGGCAGCTCAATACGAGCAGTACTTC.

The rearrangement uses TRBV19 and TRBJ1-5; D unresolved. This CDR3 is built from 16 residues. Germline V lookup: CDR1 LNHDA, CDR2 SQIVND (reference sequence). V shed 1 base and J shed 0 bases, with 10 bases lying between them. The CDR3 sequence: CASSIVTLYSNQPQHF. Here the CDR3 DNA reads TGTGCCAGTAGTATAGTGACATTATATAGCAATCAGCCCCAGCATTTT.

The CDR3 DNA is TGTGCCAGCAGCTTTTCCCACGGGAGTCCCATAAGTGAGCAGTTCTTC. Its translation is CASSFSHGSPISEQFF. This sequence joins TRBV7-9 and TRBJ2-1, with D tentatively TRBD2 (6 bases). The CDR3 consists of 16 residues. The germline V and J ends were trimmed by 3 bases and 9 bases, with 21 bases remaining between them. Germline lookup yields CDR1 SEHNR and CDR2 FQNEAQ (reference sequence).

V usage is TRBV30 and J usage is TRBJ1-1; possibly TRBD1 for D (6 bases). The germline V gene encodes CDR1 GTSNPN and CDR2 SVGIG (reference sequence). The ends were cut back, 0 bases at V and 5 bases at J, with 10 bases in the middle. The CDR3 length is 13 residues. CDR3 residues: CAWSVKGGTEAFF. The CDR3, as DNA: TGTGCCTGGAGTGTTAAGGGGGGGACTGAAGCTTTCTTT.

J is TRBJ1-2 and V is TRBV21-1. TRBV21-1 is a recognized pseudogene. The CDR3 has 17 residues. The CDR3 coding sequence is TGTGCCAGCAGCGGCCGAAACACCGGGACGGAGGACGCTGGCTACACCTTC. Amino acids: CASSGRNTGTEDAGYTF.

J is TRBJ2-1 and V is TRBV19; 12 bases agree with TRBD2. The CDR3 consists of 15 residues. Trimming at V came to 0 bases and at J to 7 bases, leaving 1 base not matched to a gene. CDR1 and CDR2 from the germline V gene are LNHDA and SQIVND (reference sequence). CDR3 in amino acids: CASSIETSGRNEQFF. The CDR3 DNA reads TGTGCCAGTAGTATAGAGACTAGCGGGAGAAATGAGCAGTTCTTC.

This clone was picked up one time. The CDR3 sequence is CASSQPGGNTEAFF. In nucleotides, the CDR3 is TGTGCCAGCAGCCAACCAGGGGGGAACACTGAAGCTTTCTTT. The chain uses TRBV3-1 (or the pseudogene TRBV3-2) and TRBJ1-1; 7 positions match TRBD1. In germline, CDR1 is LGHDT, CDR2 YNNKEL (reference sequence). This CDR3 contains 14 residues. V was pared by 2 bases and J by 1 base, with 1 base of the junction left unmatched.

This clone has only one observation. J is TRBJ2-3 and V is TRBV5-1; 9 bases line up with TRBD1. The CDR3 spans 15 residues. V was clipped by 5 bases and J by 6 bases; unmatched bases: 10. Germline V gene sequence: CDR1 SGHRS, CDR2 YFSETQ. CDR3 nucleotides: TGCGCCAGCAGACTGCGGACAGGGGAGTGGGATACGCAGTATTTT. This sequence encodes CASRLRTGEWDTQYF.

This clone was detected once. V is TRBV18 and J is TRBJ2-5; a weak D match, TRBD1 (5 bases). Between the trimmed V and J ends, which lost 1 base and 5 bases, there was a span of 8 bases. The CDR3 loop spans 13 amino acids. Germline CDR1 is KGHSH and CDR2 is LQKENI. The CDR3 loop is CASSPQGIETQYF. The CDR3 DNA sequence: TGTGCCAGCTCACCACAGGGGATCGAGACCCAGTACTTC.

CDR3 amino acids: CASSPPGTVNTEAFF. In DNA, the CDR3 is TGTGCCAGCAGCCCCCCTGGGACAGTGAACACTGAAGCTTTCTTT. V usage is TRBV9 and J usage is TRBJ1-1, with TRBD1 matching 7 bases. This CDR3 contains 15 residues. V lost 4 bases, J lost 0 bases, and 6 bases stayed unmatched. Germline V gene sequence: CDR1 SGDLS, CDR2 YYNGEE. The full variable domain, its missing parts supplied by reference TRBV9 and TRBJ1-1, is DSGVTQTPKHLITATGQRVTLRCSPRSGDLSVYWYQQSLDQGLQFLIQYYNGEERAKGNILERFSAQQFPDLHSELNLSSLELGDSALYFCASSPPGTVNTEAFFGQGTRLTVV.

J is TRBJ1-4 and V is TRBV19; no clear D gene. The length of the CDR3 is 12 residues. Germline V lookup: CDR1 LNHDA, CDR2 SQIVND (reference sequence). V was trimmed by 9 bases and J by 8 bases, leaving 13 bases between them. The CDR3: CASGLLREKLFF. In DNA form, the CDR3 reads TGTGCCAGCGGACTTTTGCGGGAAAAACTGTTTTTT.

The chain employs TRBV6-1 and TRBJ2-4; the D gene is possibly TRBD1 (5 bases). This CDR3 has 16 residues. CDR1 and CDR2 (germline): MNHNS, SASEGT. V lost 1 base to trimming and J lost 2 bases, with 12 bases between them. CDR3 DNA: TGTGCCAGCAGTGAAGATGCCAGGGTAACCAAAAACATTCAGTACTTC. Encoded protein: CASSEDARVTKNIQYF.

The chain joins TRBV6-1 to TRBJ1-4; the D gene is possibly TRBD1 (6 bases). The CDR3 is 16 residues long. The V end lost 0 bases, the J end lost 7 bases, and 15 bases lay between the germline ends. Looked up from germline, CDR1 is MNHNS and CDR2 is SASEGT. The DNA of the CDR3 is TGTGCCAGCAGTGAAGCGCACGGCAGGGGACGTGAAAAACTGTTTTTT. It yields the protein CASSEAHGRGREKLFF.

CDR3: CASSLSRFETTGQPQHF. The CDR3 bases are TGTGCCAGCAGCTTGTCGCGCTTTGAGACCACCGGTCAGCCCCAGCATTTT. The genes are TRBV5-6 and TRBJ1-5, with no clear D. This CDR3 is built from 17 residues. Per germline, CDR1 SGHDT and CDR2 YYEEEE. Trimming left V 1 base short and J 6 bases short, with 20 bases between.

The CDR3 reads CASSEGTYTGELFF. The CDR3 nucleotides read TGCGCCAGCAGCGAAGGGACGTACACCGGGGAGCTGTTTTTT. The gene calls are TRBV5-1 and TRBJ2-2; the D call may be TRBD1 or TRBD2 (5 bases each). Germline assignment: CDR1 SGHRS and CDR2 YFSETQ. The length of the CDR3 is 14 residues. V was pared by 4 bases and J by 3 bases, with 10 bases between.

A single count supports this clone. This sequence joins TRBV14 and TRBJ2-1; TRBD2 matches at 9 bases. V dropped 8 bases and J dropped 9; count of bases not matched to a gene: 14. The CDR3 has 15 amino acids. Per germline, CDR1 SGHDN and CDR2 FVKESK. The CDR3 sequence: CASGGPRTSVFEQFF. The CDR3 DNA sequence: TGTGCCAGCGGAGGACCTAGGACTAGCGTTTTTGAGCAGTTCTTC.

This sequence joins TRBV14 and TRBJ1-3; D is undetermined. Germline CDR1 and CDR2: SGHDN and FVKESK. CDR3 length: 14 residues. The V and J ends lost 10 bases and 0 bases respectively, with 13 bases between them. CDR3 DNA sequence: TGTGCCACCATGAGCGCATCCTCTGGAAACACCATATATTTT. This codes for CATMSASSGNTIYF.